This TCR beta chain was obtained from a study of shared clonotypes between healthy human individuals. At the level of the study: A couple of women and three men aged 18 to 49 made up the donors.

CDR3 length equals 16 residues. Per germline, CDR1 SNHLY and CDR2 FYNNEI. Trimming removed 6 bases from V and 0 bases from J, with 15 bases in between. This clone appeared a few times. Every one of the donors was a Caucasian adult that lived in Nashville, Tennessee. It was across several immunoSEQ plates that each subset's genomic DNA was evenly split. Around 300 ng DNA, roughly 30,000 T cell genomes, went into unsorted PBMC replicate PCRs. Sequencing used immunoSEQ multiplex PCR; TCRdb keeps in-frame clones, though not all of them. The table records roughly 500,000 clones, 79% of them present only once.

The chain carries TRBV2 and TRBJ2-1; D remains ambiguous. The sequence was collected from a woman aged 35 to 49 in good health. Some clones in this sample may be carry-over from other donors' samples. Source material: PBMCs. DNA of the CDR3: TGTGCCAGCAGCAAGAACGTAGGCAGCTCCTACAATGAGCAGTTCTTC. Its translation: CASSKNVGSSYNEQFF.